This entry features one T cell receptor (beta chain) sequence. These data are taken from a study of blood T cell repertoires in COVID-19. Looking at the study overall: Spain, Italy and the United States supplied samples that represented acute and convalescent COVID-19.

Clones were sequenced by immunoSEQ multiplex PCR, and TCRdb holds only the in-frame ones, with some missing. The sample yields 350,000 to 450,000 clones, 70% to 90% seen once. CDR3 length: 15 residues. The ends were cut back, 5 bases at V and 6 bases at J, with 16 bases in the middle. The V gene's germline CDR1 is SGHTA and CDR2 FQGTGA. V gene TRBV7-3 combines with J gene TRBJ2-2; D may be TRBD1 (6 bases). The sequence came from a woman aged 40 to 50 with COVID-19, enrolled during active disease. Material: peripheral blood. The CDR3 here is CASSPDRIGAGELFF. For the CDR3, the DNA is TGTGCCAGCAGCCCCGACAGGATTGGTGCCGGGGAGCTGTTTTTT. Complete variable domain (other parts from reference TRBV7-3 and TRBJ2-2): GAGVSQTPSNKVTEKGKYVELRCDPISGHTALYWYRQSLGQGPEFLIYFQGTGAADDSGLPNDRFFAVRPEGSVSTLKIQRTERGDSAVYLCASSPDRIGAGELFFGEGSRLTVL.